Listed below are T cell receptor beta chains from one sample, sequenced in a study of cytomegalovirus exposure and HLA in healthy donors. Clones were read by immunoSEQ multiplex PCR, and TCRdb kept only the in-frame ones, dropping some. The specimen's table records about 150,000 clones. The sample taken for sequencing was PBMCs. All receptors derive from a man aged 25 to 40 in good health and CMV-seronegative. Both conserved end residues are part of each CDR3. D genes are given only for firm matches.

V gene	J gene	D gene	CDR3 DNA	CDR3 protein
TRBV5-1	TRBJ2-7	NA	TGCGCCAGCAGCTTGTTTAGCGGCCGAGGGTACGAGCAGTACTTC	CASSLFSGRGYEQYF
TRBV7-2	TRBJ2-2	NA	TGTGCCAGCAGCCCCGTGAGACAACACACCGGGGAGCTGTTTTTT	CASSPVRQHTGELFF
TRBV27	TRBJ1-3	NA	TGTGCCAGCCAGAGACTGAGCGGAAACACCATATATTTT	CASQRLSGNTIYF
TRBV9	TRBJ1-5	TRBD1	TGTGCCAGCAGCCCCCGGGACAGGGGGGTCAATCAGCCCCAGCATTTT	CASSPRDRGVNQPQHF
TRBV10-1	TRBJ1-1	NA	TGCGCCAGCAGTGACCCCGACACTGAAGCTTTCTTT	CASSDPDTEAFF
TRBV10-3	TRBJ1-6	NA	TGTGCCATCAACACAGGGTTCTCACCCCTCCACTTT	CAINTGFSPLHF
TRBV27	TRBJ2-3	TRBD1	TGTGCCAGCAGATCCTACGACAGGGCCAGCACAGATACGCAGTATTTT	CASRSYDRASTDTQYF
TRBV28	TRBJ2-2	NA	TGTGCCAGCAGTTTGACAGTTCACGCCGGGGAGCTGTTTTTT	CASSLTVHAGELFF
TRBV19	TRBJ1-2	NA	TGTGCCAGTAGTATACCAGGGGCCCCAAACTATGGCTACACCTTC	CASSIPGAPNYGYTF
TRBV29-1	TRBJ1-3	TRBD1	TGCAGCGTTGATGAGGGGGCGGCTGGAAACACCATATATTTT	CSVDEGAAGNTIYF
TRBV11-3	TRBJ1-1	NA	TGTGCCAGCAGCTTATCTGGGGCTGACACTGAAGCTTTCTTT	CASSLSGADTEAFF
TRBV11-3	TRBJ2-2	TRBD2	TGTGCCAGCAGCTTAGAAACTAGCGGCGCGAACACCGGGGAGCTGTTTTTT	CASSLETSGANTGELFF
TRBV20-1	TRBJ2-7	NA	TGCAGTGCTCTAAAGACCTACGAGCAGTACTTC	CSALKTYEQYF